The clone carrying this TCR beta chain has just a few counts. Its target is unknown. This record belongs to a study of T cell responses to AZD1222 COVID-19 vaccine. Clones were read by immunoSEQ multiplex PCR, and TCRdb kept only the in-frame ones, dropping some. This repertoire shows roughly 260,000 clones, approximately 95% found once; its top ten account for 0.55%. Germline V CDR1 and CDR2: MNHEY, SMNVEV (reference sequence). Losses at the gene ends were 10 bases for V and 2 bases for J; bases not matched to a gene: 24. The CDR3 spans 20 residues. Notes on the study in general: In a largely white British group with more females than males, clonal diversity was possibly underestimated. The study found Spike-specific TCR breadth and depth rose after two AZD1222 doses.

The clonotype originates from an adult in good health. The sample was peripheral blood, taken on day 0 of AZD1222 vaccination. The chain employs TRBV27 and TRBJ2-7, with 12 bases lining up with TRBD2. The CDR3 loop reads CANRILLAGGVKGRAYEQYF. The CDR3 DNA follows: TGTGCCAACCGAATTCTGCTAGCGGGAGGGGTTAAAGGAAGGGCCTACGAGCAGTACTTC.